The 8 T cell receptor beta chains below were found in one sample sequenced in a study of T cell clonality in common variable immunodeficiency. Data came from immunoSEQ multiplex PCR; TCRdb stores just in-frame clones and leaves some out. Observed are around 30,000 clones, no singletons, with the top ten taking about 26%. Findings and limits, study-wide: Reportedly, TCR beta sequences from common variable immunodeficiency showed fewer deletions and N-nucleotide insertions.

Antigens for these TCRs are unknown. Sequenced input: peripheral blood mononuclear cells. These receptors were collected from a human donor with common variable immunodeficiency.

This clone was seen at least ten times. The read falls 3 residues short of the CDR3 end, and the missing part is taken from the germline J gene. The chain couples TRBV20-1 to TRBJ2-1, with D tentatively TRBD2 (7 bases). V was shortened by 3 bases and J by 2 bases, with 14 bases between the two germline ends. This CDR3 contains 15 residues. Germline lookup yields CDR1 DFQATT and CDR2 SNEGSKA (reference sequence). The CDR3 is CSARSGGAAYNEQFF. Partial CDR3 DNA: TGCAGTGCTAGGTCGGGGGGCGCGGCCTACAATGAG.

On this clone: Read sequence stops 3 residues before the CDR3 end, and the germline J gene provides the missing end. The chain joins TRBV7-2 to TRBJ2-7, with 11 bases lining up with TRBD2. The length of the CDR3 is 15 residues. The V and J ends lost 5 bases and 3 bases, in that order; junction bases with no gene match: 6. Germline-derived CDR1 and CDR2 are SGHTA and FQGNSA. The CDR3 loop is CASSIRTSGYYEQYF. CDR3 DNA (partial): TGTGCCAGCAGCATAAGGACTAGCGGGTACTACGAG.

This clone was seen at least ten times. Coverage ceases 3 residues before the CDR3 finishes, and the germline J gene fills in the end. The chain carries TRBV12-3 or TRBV12-4 and TRBJ1-3; tentative D call: TRBD1 (6 bases). Trimming removed 7 bases at V and 0 bases at J, with 13 bases between. The CDR3 spans 15 residues. The CDR3: CASTLGQLSGNTIYF. The CDR3 bases that were read are TGTGCCAGCACCCTTGGACAGCTCTCTGGAAACACC.

This clone has at least ten counts. Coverage ceases 3 residues before the CDR3 finishes, and the germline J gene fills in the end. The rearrangement links TRBV30 to TRBJ1-1, with a possible D match to TRBD1 (5 bases). V lost 0 bases to trimming and J lost 1 base, with 15 bases between them. This CDR3 spans 16 amino acids. Germline CDR1 is GTSNPN and CDR2 is SVGIG (reference sequence). The CDR3 spells CAWSVVWRQKNTEAFF. Incomplete CDR3 DNA: TGTGCCTGGAGTGTCGTTTGGCGACAGAAGAACACTGAA.

To note about this clone: The read is 3 residues too short to cover the CDR3 end, so that end is filled in from the germline J gene. This rearrangement joins TRBV20-1 to TRBJ2-7, with 9 bases matching TRBD2. Germline loops: CDR1 DFQATT, CDR2 SNEGSKA (reference sequence). The CDR3 runs to 13 residues. V lost 3 bases, J lost 0 bases, and 0 bases stayed unmatched. CDR3: CSASSGSSYEQYF. CDR3 bases read: TGCAGTGCTAGTAGCGGGAGCTCCTACGAG.

This clone was seen many times. The read finishes 3 residues shy of the CDR3 end, and the germline J gene is used to complete it. The chain is built from TRBV9 and TRBJ2-1, with 8 bases lining up with TRBD2. CDR3 length: 15 amino acids. V was clipped by 6 bases and J by 5 bases; unmatched bases: 10. Germline V gives CDR1 SGDLS, CDR2 YYNGEE. Incomplete CDR3 DNA: TGTGCCAGCACCCCCGATGGACTAGCTGACAATGAG. It codes for CASTPDGLADNE. The CDR3 as a whole reads CASTPDGLADNEQFF.

As regards this clone: The read is 3 residues too short to cover the CDR3 end, so that end is filled in from the germline J gene. The rearrangement links TRBV5-1 to TRBJ1-2, with 8 nucleotides matching TRBD1. V gave up 4 bases and J gave up 4 bases; unmatched junction bases: 6. The germline gives CDR1 SGHRS, CDR2 YFSETQ. The CDR3 loop spans 14 amino acids. The CDR3 sequence is CASSPDRVGYGYTF. The CDR3 DNA, read in part, is TGCGCCAGCAGCCCGGACAGGGTAGGCTATGGC.

This clone showed up many times. The read terminates 3 residues before the CDR3 end, so the remaining end is supplied by the germline J gene. The chain couples TRBV30 to TRBJ1-1; TRBD1 aligns across 8 bases. Per germline, CDR1 GTSNPN and CDR2 SVGIG (reference sequence). The junction had 12 bases not matched to a gene; V was cut back by 3 bases and J by 0 bases. This CDR3 comprises 17 residues. CDR3 loop: CAWRNPFRGRVNTEAFF. The sequenced part of the CDR3 DNA is TGTGCCTGGAGGAACCCTTTCAGGGGGCGTGTGAACACTGAA.